What follows are 16 T cell receptor beta chains derived from one specimen sequenced in a study of blood T cell repertoires in COVID-19. Produced via immunoSEQ multiplex PCR; TCRdb's table is partial and in-frame only. The sample comprises 60,000 to 80,000 clones, roughly 92% of which are singletons, and approximately 6% rests with the top ten. Sequencing input: peripheral blood. These receptors were taken from a human donor in a cohort sampled during active COVID-19.

The chain employs TRBV14 and TRBJ1-1, with D maybe TRBD1 (5 bases). V lost 4 bases and J lost 4, with 10 bases in between. Germline V gene lookup returns CDR1 SGHDN and CDR2 FVKESK. CDR3 length: 13 residues. In DNA, the CDR3 is TGTGCCAGCAGCCCTCGGGGGGGCACTGAAGCTTTCTTT. Translated, it gives CASSPRGGTEAFF.

This chain joins TRBV7-9 and TRBJ2-1, with TRBD2 matching 9 bases. CDR1 SEHNR and CDR2 FQNEAQ come from the germline V gene (reference sequence). The CDR3 contains 13 residues. The V gene end was trimmed by 5 bases and the J gene end by 8 bases; junction bases not matched to a gene: 4. DNA for the CDR3: TGTGCCAGCAGCCTTCGACTAGCGGATGAGCAGTTCTTC. As protein: CASSLRLADEQFF.

This chain links TRBV4-1 with TRBJ2-3; D gene uncertain. Germline V lookup: CDR1 MGHRA, CDR2 YSYEKL. V lost 0 bases and J 0 bases, leaving 4 bases between the germline ends. The CDR3 sequence is 14 residues long. The CDR3 coding sequence is TGCGCCAGCAGCCAAGATATAAGCACAGATACGCAGTATTTT. This sequence encodes CASSQDISTDTQYF.

This sequence joins TRBV19 and TRBJ2-1; 12 nucleotides match TRBD2. CDR1 is LNHDA and CDR2 is SQIVND in the germline V gene (reference sequence). The CDR3 contains 14 residues. Germline trimming cut 5 bases from V and 10 bases from J; bases unmatched to any gene: 6. The CDR3 spells CASSSSGRAQEQFF. Here the CDR3 DNA reads TGTGCCAGTAGTTCTAGCGGGAGGGCCCAAGAGCAGTTCTTC.

The V call is TRBV10-3, the J call TRBJ2-1, with 8 bases lining up with TRBD1. Germline V lookup: CDR1 ENHRY, CDR2 SYGVKD. V lost 6 bases, J lost 6 bases, and 4 bases stayed unmatched. The CDR3 is 13 residues long. In nucleotides, the CDR3 is TGTGCCATCAGCCGACAGGGGTTCAATGAGCAGTTCTTC. It yields the protein CAISRQGFNEQFF.

This chain joins TRBV21-1 and TRBJ2-7; the table assigns TRBD1, which was not confirmed against the DNA. TRBV21-1 is a listed pseudogene. The CDR3 consists of 18 residues. CDR3 DNA: TGTGCCAGCAGCAAACAGGGGATTGGGGGAAAAACACCCTACGAGCAGTACTTC. Its translation is CASSKQGIGGKTPYEQYF.

The chain links TRBV12-3 or TRBV12-4 to TRBJ1-2; 9 positions match TRBD1. Germline trimming cut 7 bases from V and 5 bases from J; bases unmatched to any gene: 5. The CDR3 has 13 amino acids. The CDR3 DNA is TGTGCCAGCATCCCGACAGGGGGTTATGGCTACACCTTC. It translates to CASIPTGGYGYTF.

The chain links TRBV14 to TRBJ2-3; TRBD2 matches at 10 bases. CDR3 length: 17 amino acids. Germline V CDR1 and CDR2: SGHDN, FVKESK. The J segment lost 6 bases and the V segment lost 0 bases, leaving 9 bases of the junction unmatched. CDR3 protein: CASSQDGLAGDKDTQYF. The CDR3 bases are TGTGCCAGCAGCCAAGATGGGCTAGCGGGAGATAAGGATACGCAGTATTTT. The full variable domain, rest sourced from reference TRBV14 and TRBJ2-3, is EAGVTQFPSHSVIEKGQTVTLRCDPISGHDNLYWYRRVMGKEIKFLLHFVKESKQDESGMPNNRFLAERTGGTYSTLKVQPAELEDSGVYFCASSQDGLAGDKDTQYFGPGTRLTVL.

The chain carries TRBV18 and TRBJ2-7, with 7 nucleotides matching TRBD1. V was pared by 3 bases and J by 0 bases, with 8 bases of the junction left unmatched. This CDR3 has 16 amino acids. The V gene's germline CDR1 is KGHSH and CDR2 LQKENI. CDR3 sequence (DNA): TGTGCCAGCTCACCGTATCTTAGGGACAGCTCCTACGAGCAGTACTTC. Amino acids: CASSPYLRDSSYEQYF.

V usage is TRBV7-8 and J usage is TRBJ2-3; 10 nucleotides line up with TRBD2. Germline V lookup: CDR1 SGHVS, CDR2 FQNEAQ. The CDR3 runs to 16 residues. Trimming cost V 1 base and J 4 bases; bases outside gene matches: 5. The CDR3 DNA reads TGTGCCAGCAGCTTAGTAGCGGGAGGTGAGGCAGATACGCAGTATTTT. Its translation is CASSLVAGGEADTQYF.

The chain couples TRBV5-1 to TRBJ1-3, with unresolved D. Between the trimmed V and J ends, which lost 4 bases and 0 bases, there was a span of 11 bases. This CDR3 has 15 residues. CDR1 is SGHRS, CDR2 YFSETQ, per germline. The CDR3 region has the DNA TGCGCCAGCAGCCTCCACGGAGACTCTGGAAACACCATATATTTT. Translated, it gives CASSLHGDSGNTIYF.

This clone came up once. V gene TRBV12-3 or TRBV12-4 combines with J gene TRBJ1-6; 7 bases map to TRBD1. The CDR3 has 13 amino acids. J gave up 10 bases and V 5 bases, and 5 bases lay outside the gene matches. Here the CDR3 DNA reads TGTGCCAGCAGTCGACAGGGCGGGTCACCCCTCCACTTT. This translates into CASSRQGGSPLHF.

The CDR3: CSVIGVQQETQYF. CDR3 nucleotides: TGCAGCGTGATCGGGGTTCAACAAGAGACCCAGTACTTC. V usage is TRBV29-1 and J usage is TRBJ2-5, with D perhaps TRBD2 (5 bases). V shed 6 bases and J shed 2 bases, with 13 bases lying between them. There are 13 residues in the CDR3. The germline V gene has CDR1 SQVTM and CDR2 ANQGSEA. Complete variable domain (other parts from reference TRBV29-1 and TRBJ2-5): SAVISQKPSRDICQRGTSLTIQCQVDSQVTMMFWYRQQPGQSLTLIATANQGSEATYESGFVIDKFPISRPNLTFSTLTVSNMSPEDSSIYLCSVIGVQQETQYFGPGTRLLVL.

The chain uses TRBV5-4 and TRBJ2-2; D is undetermined. Germline CDR1 SGHNT, CDR2 YYREEE (reference sequence). V shed 5 bases and J shed 0 bases, with 14 bases lying between them. This CDR3 is 16 amino acids long. The CDR3 sequence is CASRAAADSNTGELFF. The CDR3 DNA follows: TGTGCCAGCAGAGCAGCCGCAGACTCGAACACCGGGGAGCTGTTTTTT.

The chain recombines TRBV7-2 with TRBJ2-7; D gene unclear. This CDR3 has 14 amino acids. Per germline, CDR1 SGHTA and CDR2 FQGNSA. Trimming shortened V by 2 bases and J by 0 bases, and 8 bases separated the two germline ends. This chain's CDR3 is CASSLNGFSYEQYF. For the CDR3, the DNA is TGTGCCAGCAGCTTAAACGGGTTCTCCTACGAGCAGTACTTC.

The CDR3 DNA is TGCAGTGCTAGCTTGCGGGGGGGGCAGTACTTC. Its translation is CSASLRGGQYF. V and J are TRBV20-1 and TRBJ2-7; 9 bases align to TRBD2. With V trimmed by 3 bases and J by 9 bases, 3 bases remained unmatched. CDR1 and CDR2 (germline): DFQATT, SNEGSKA (reference sequence). The CDR3 is 11 amino acids.